This passage covers 3 T cell receptor beta chains from one sample sequenced in a study of T cell responses to AZD1222 COVID-19 vaccine. TCRdb keeps only in-frame clones here, not all; method: immunoSEQ multiplex PCR. The table shows more than 120,000 clones, with roughly 90% occurring only once. The starting material was peripheral blood, obtained 28 days after the second AZD1222 dose. The receptors come from an adult who received the AZD1222 COVID-19 vaccine.

This CDR3 is CASSFSGGMGNQPQHF. CDR3 nucleotide sequence: TGTGCCAGCAGTTTTTCGGGGGGAATGGGCAATCAGCCCCAGCATTTT. The chain recombines TRBV28 with TRBJ1-5, with D maybe TRBD1 (5 bases). CDR3 length: 16 amino acids. Germline V lookup: CDR1 MDHEN, CDR2 SYDVKM. Trimming shortened V by 3 bases and J by 2 bases, and 14 bases separated the two germline ends. The entire variable domain, with the rest obtained from reference TRBV28 and TRBJ1-5, is as follows: DVKVTQSSRYLVKRTGEKVFLECVQDMDHENMFWYRQDPGLGLRLIYFSYDVKMKEKGDIPEGYSVSREKKERFSLILESASTNQTSMYLCASSFSGGMGNQPQHFGDGTRLSIL.

This chain's CDR3 is CASSFSEDTQYF. CDR3 nucleotide sequence: TGTGCCAGCAGTTTTTCGGAAGATACGCAGTATTTT. This chain joins TRBV28 and TRBJ2-3; D unclear. Trimming shortened V by 3 bases and J by 5 bases, and 6 bases separated the two germline ends. CDR1 MDHEN and CDR2 SYDVKM come from the germline V gene. There are 12 residues in the CDR3.

This chain joins TRBV7-2 and TRBJ2-7; D unresolved. The germline gives CDR1 SGHTA, CDR2 FQGNSA. V lost 3 bases to trimming and J lost 7 bases, with 10 bases between them. This CDR3 spans 12 amino acids. The chain's CDR3 is CASSFPLREQYF. Written as DNA, the CDR3 is TGTGCCAGCAGCTTCCCCTTGAGGGAGCAGTACTTC. The whole variable domain, remainder taken from reference TRBV7-2 and TRBJ2-7, is GAGVSQSPSNKVTEKGKDVELRCDPISGHTALYWYRQSLGQGLEFLIYFQGNSAPDKSGLPSDRFSAERTGGSVSTLTIQRTQQEDSAVYLCASSFPLREQYFGPGTRLTVT.